This TCR beta chain was identified during a study of control samples from healthy donors and cancer patients (dated by TCRdb to about 2020). The library was prepared using the immunoSEQ multiplex PCR assay. TCRdb carries this immuneACCESS record with in-frame sequences only. Its versions omit some clonotypes, under half of them owing to an unresolved V gene in the studies checked, with the rest unexplained. This sample lists 170,000 or so clones; 90% to 95% were detected once. The ten largest make up roughly 1.5% of the sample. The germline ends are 11 bases apart after V is trimmed by 2 bases and J by 1 base. From the cysteine through the phenylalanine, the CDR3 covers 15 amino acids. The entry retains the CDR3 DNA only, 45 bases that are in frame from base 1. CDR1 and CDR2, looked up from the germline V gene, are SGHVS and FNYEAQ. Only one count was recorded for this clone. Its antigen is unknown. There are no base qualities to consult, and no much larger clone falls within one base.

The specimen sequenced was blood. This TCR came from a young man in good health. The receptor chain draws on TRBV7-6 and TRBJ1-1; the D gene is perhaps TRBD1, from 6 matching bases. The nucleotides read TGTGCCAGCAGCTTAAGCTTACAGGGGAACACTGAAGCTTTCTTT. This encodes CASSLSLQGNTEAFF.